The clone carrying this TCR beta chain was seen at least ten times. Its cognate antigen is unknown. This entry comes from a study of CD8+ T cells in alopecia areata. Study-level background: A regimen of oral tofacitinib, 5 to 10 mg twice daily, was given to treated patients. The duration of tofacitinib was 6 to 18 months, with 6 months off drug afterward.

CD4+ and CD8+ T cells were sorted from PBMCs stained for CD3, CD4 and CD8. V was pared by 4 bases and J by 0 bases, with 13 bases between. Looked up from germline, CDR1 is SGHVS and CDR2 is FQNEAQ. The CDR3 is made up of 16 amino acids. Findings of the study overall: Lesional scalp displayed greater clonality than normal scalp, most notably in alopecia totalis/universalis.

The sequencing template was cDNA reverse transcribed from extracted RNA. TCRdb keeps only in-frame clones here, not all; method: immunoSEQ multiplex PCR. Here the sample spans around 250,000 clones, 67% being singletons. The specimen comprised CD4+ T cells sorted from blood, sampled at week 0. This chain joins TRBV7-8 and TRBJ2-1; D is undetermined. The origin of this receptor is a human donor with alopecia areata. DNA for the CDR3: TGTGCCAGCAGCTGGGCTCTGATCCTCTCCTACAATGAGCAGTTCTTC. Amino acid sequence: CASSWALILSYNEQFF.